The clone carrying this T cell receptor beta chain occurred once. This record belongs to a study of cytomegalovirus exposure and HLA in healthy donors. V lost 2 bases, J lost 6 bases, and 8 bases lay in between. The germline CDR1 and CDR2 sequences are DFQATT and SNEGSKA (reference sequence). The CDR3 spans 11 residues. The PCR made use of 60 Vbeta and 13 Jbeta primers. Sequencing was performed with immunoSEQ multiplex PCR; in TCRdb, only in-frame clones are kept and a portion is missing. The sample yields about 160,000 clones, 71% seen once. Healthy bone marrow donors made up the donor group. Sequencing input: PBMCs. J is TRBJ2-7 and V is TRBV20-1; no clear D. The sequence came from a woman in her 30s in good health and CMV-seronegative. CDR3 sequence: CSARTRGEQYF. Written as DNA, the CDR3 is TGCAGTGCTAGAACGCGCGGCGAGCAGTACTTC.